This T cell receptor (beta chain) was recovered during a study of blood T cells in healthy people across ages. The wider study: Capture via template switching afforded approximately one barcoded beta molecule per two T cells. Study-wide results and caveats: Diversity figures based on one million T cells were deemed too low.

Using a J-beta primer mix together with a sample-barcoded 5' primer, a second PCR was run for 7 to 11 cycles. TCRdb called the 5' RACE reads again in MiXCR, with one record for every CDR3 protein. The sample carries about a million distinct CDR3 sequences, roughly 51% recorded once. This CDR3 has 15 residues. The V gene lost 6 bases and the J gene lost 0 bases, with 12 bases spanning the gap. Per germline, CDR1 MNHEY and CDR2 SVGAGI. This clonotype was observed a few times. The antigen remains undetermined. The TCR comes from a woman aged 55-70 years in good health. Sequenced input: blood. This chain uses TRBV6-5 with TRBJ1-5; D unclear. CDR3 residues: CASRPGFNSNQPQHF. The CDR3, as DNA: TGTGCCAGCAGGCCAGGATTTAATAGCAATCAGCCCCAGCATTTT.